This TCR beta chain was sequenced during a study of blood T cell repertoires in COVID-19 (dated by TCRdb to between 2020 and 2021). Concerning the study at large: Samples covering the acute and convalescent phases of COVID-19 were provided by collaborators in the United States, Italy and Spain. Deeply sampled blood TCRbeta repertoires from subjects exposed to, actively infected with, or recovered from COVID-19 were included in the dataset. The repertoires were released in a freely available public database intended as a resource for research on the immune response to SARS-CoV-2. The samples were drawn from two sources: the first 160 participants of the ongoing ImmuneRACE study, and 1,000 to 1,500 subjects contributed by 6 global collaborators. Sample metadata almost always included a de-identified subject ID, COVID-19 status, age in years and sex. Where available, HLA class I and class II types were taken from metadata supplied by the sample provider and were not determined by assay-based typing. The prospective study material was composed of cDNA or gDNA derived from T cells, B-cell-depleted T cells, or PBMCs. Broader findings and caveats from the paper: The amount of clinical and demographic metadata varied by source and participant and was provided uncurated.

A distance of 8 bases separates the germline ends of V and J, which lose 6 bases and 3 bases respectively. The CDR3 has 13 amino acids, counting the end cysteine and phenylalanine. Only CDR3 DNA is held: 39 bases, read in frame from base 1. TCRbeta CDR3 regions were amplified from genomic DNA using the immunoSEQ Assay, a bias-controlled multiplex PCR. For the original study's pipeline: Within the assay, amplification of reference gene primers was used to estimate how many nucleated cells each sample contained. Sequence reads were collapsed and filtered to measure the absolute abundance of every unique TCRbeta CDR3 rearrangement. For each sample, productive Simpson clonality was calculated by taking the square root of Simpson's diversity index across productive rearrangements. TCRdb retrieved this table from immuneACCESS and kept in-frame rearrangements only. Not all clones are present; in checked studies, unresolved V genes account for under half, and no reason is known for the remainder. From that table come the V and J calls and clone size; the DNA was used to work out D and trimming. Counted in this sample were some 220,000 clones; about 84% of them appeared once. Of the sample, 9.5% to 15% is held by the ten largest clones.

The collaborating institutions used their own protocols to collect whole blood in K2EDTA tubes. For TCRbeta analysis, collaborators shipped samples as frozen whole blood, isolated PBMCs, or DNA extracted from either of those sample types. Comments on this clone: It lacks a known antigen. The sample holds no much larger clone one base away, and base qualities are not on file.

The specimen was peripheral blood. Recombination joined TRBV12-3 or TRBV12-4 with TRBJ2-2; the D gene is unclear. This clonotype was sampled from a human donor in a cohort sampled during active COVID-19. The DNA sequence is TGTGCCAGCAGCCAGAGGTACACCGGGGAGCTGTTTTTT. The translation is CASSQRYTGELFF.